Shown below are 21 T cell receptor beta chains from a single sample sequenced in a study of human T cells and chemical hapten exposure. Time point indicated: patch test 2, 6 weeks after DPC sensitization. Treatment of the sample: therapeutic diphenylcyclopropenone sensitization with weekly scalp DPC. TCRdb ran MiXCR on the RACE reads and lists one entry per CDR3 protein. The table shows about 40,000 distinct CDR3 sequences, with over 3% occurring only once. Material: whole blood, obtained in connection with sensitization to the hapten diphenylcyclopropenone (DPC). These receptors all stem from a man in his forties with alopecia areata. Some clones in this sample may be carry-over from other donors' samples.

There are many counts of this clonotype. This chain connects TRBV5-6 to TRBJ2-5; 11 bases align to TRBD2. The V gene end was trimmed by 0 bases and the J gene end by 4 bases; junction bases not matched to a gene: 2. Germline CDR1 is SGHDT and CDR2 is YYEEEE. The CDR3 loop spans 15 amino acids. The CDR3 is CASSLELAGGETQYF. The DNA for the CDR3 is TGTGCCAGCAGCTTGGAGCTAGCGGGAGGAGAGACCCAGTACTTC.

This clonotype appeared a few times. The genes are TRBV20-1 and TRBJ1-4, with 11 nucleotides matching TRBD1. Germline V CDR1 and CDR2: DFQATT, SNEGSKA (reference sequence). The CDR3 sequence is 16 residues long. The ends lost 2 bases at V and 7 bases at J; junction bases unmatched: 9. For the CDR3, the DNA is TGCAGTGCTAGAAGGGACAGGGGGATATTTGGTGAAAAACTGTTTTTT. This codes for CSARRDRGIFGEKLFF.

There are many counts of this clonotype. The V gene is TRBV20-1, the J gene TRBJ2-3, with 11 nucleotides matching TRBD2. CDR3 size: 15 residues. V gave up 1 base and J gave up 7 bases; unmatched junction bases: 7. Germline-derived CDR1 and CDR2 are DFQATT and SNEGSKA (reference sequence). The CDR3 nucleotides are TGCAGTGCTAGAGGGCTAGCGGGAGGTTTTTATACGCAGTATTTT. It translates to CSARGLAGGFYTQYF.

This clonotype was detected many times. V usage is TRBV5-1 and J usage is TRBJ2-2, with D hard to call. Germline loops: CDR1 SGHRS, CDR2 YFSETQ. This CDR3 has 12 amino acids. Trimming shortened V by 0 bases and J by 6 bases, and 3 bases separated the two germline ends. CDR3 coding DNA: TGCGCCAGCAGCTTGGAGCCCGGGGAGCTGTTTTTT. Its translation: CASSLEPGELFF.

There are a few counts of this clonotype. The chain has TRBV6-5 and TRBJ2-7, with no clear D. This CDR3 has 13 amino acids. Germline V gene sequence: CDR1 MNHEY, CDR2 SVGAGI. V lost 2 bases to trimming and J lost 0 bases, with 5 bases between them. The CDR3: CASSYASSYEQYF. The DNA of the CDR3 is TGTGCCAGCAGTTACGCCAGCTCCTACGAGCAGTACTTC.

This clonotype was observed many times. As DNA, the CDR3 is TGTGCCAGTAGTTCGGGACAAAGGCTGCGGAATGAAAAACTGTTTTTT. This translates into CASSSGQRLRNEKLFF. V gene TRBV19 combines with J gene TRBJ1-4; a possible D gene is TRBD1 (6 bases). The CDR3 covers 16 residues. Germline V CDR1 and CDR2: LNHDA, SQIVND (reference sequence). The ends were cut back, 5 bases at V and 5 bases at J, with 18 bases in the middle.

The V gene is TRBV30, the J gene TRBJ1-4; 7 positions match TRBD1. With 0 bases clipped from V and 12 bases from J, the junction kept 4 bases outside the gene matches. Germline V gene lookup returns CDR1 GTSNPN and CDR2 SVGIG (reference sequence). CDR3 length equals 12 residues. The CDR3 DNA follows: TGTGCCTGGAGTGTACTTGGACAGGAACTGTTTTTT. Residues: CAWSVLGQELFF. Full variable domain (rest looked up from reference TRBV30 and TRBJ1-4): SQTIHQWPATLVQPVGSPLSLECTVEGTSNPNLYWYRQAAGRGLQLLFYSVGIGQISSEVPQNLSASRPQDRQFILSSKKLLLSDSGFYLCAWSVLGQELFFGSGTQLSVL.

The chain is built from TRBV20-1 and TRBJ2-7; D not certain. Trimming left V 5 bases short and J 2 bases short, with 10 bases between. CDR1 and CDR2 (germline): DFQATT, SNEGSKA (reference sequence). This CDR3 is 12 amino acids long. CDR3 in amino acids: CSALGRAYEQYF. The CDR3 DNA reads as TGCAGTGCTCTTGGGCGCGCCTACGAGCAGTACTTC.

This clonotype showed up many times. The chain combines TRBV6-1 with TRBJ2-7; 13 bases map to TRBD2. Germline CDR1 MNHNS, CDR2 SASEGT. This CDR3 has 20 residues. Unmatched junction bases numbered 20, after V lost 3 bases and J lost 6 bases. The CDR3 sequence: CASSDLNRAFGLAGVGEQYF. CDR3 nucleotides: TGTGCCAGCAGTGACCTGAACCGGGCCTTTGGACTAGCGGGAGTGGGCGAGCAGTACTTC.

This clonotype was observed a handful of times. The gene calls are TRBV27 and TRBJ2-7; D uncertain. The CDR3 totals 12 residues. Trimming removed 4 bases from V and 7 bases from J, with 11 bases in between. Germline V gene data show CDR1 as MNHEY and CDR2 as SMNVEV (reference sequence). The CDR3 region is CASSSGFREQYF. In DNA, the CDR3 is TGTGCCAGCAGTTCAGGATTCCGGGAGCAGTACTTC.

This clonotype was observed many times. The V and J genes are TRBV4-3 and TRBJ2-7, with D perhaps TRBD1 (5 bases). Trimming pared 1 base from V and 0 bases from J, leaving 10 bases between. This CDR3 region has 15 residues. Germline values: CDR1 LGHNA, CDR2 YSLEER. The CDR3: CASSQGQYSSYEQYF. CDR3 coding DNA: TGCGCCAGCAGCCAAGGACAGTACAGCTCCTACGAGCAGTACTTC.

The table lists this clonotype with many counts. The gene calls are TRBV6-1 and TRBJ2-4; D unresolved. The CDR3 contains 14 residues. Germline V gene lookup returns CDR1 MNHNS and CDR2 SASEGT. Between the trimmed V and J ends, which lost 7 bases and 0 bases, there was a span of 10 bases. CDR3 DNA: TGTGCCAGCACCGAAAGAGGAGCCAAAAACATTCAGTACTTC. Translated: CASTERGAKNIQYF.

This clonotype has more than one count but fewer than ten. The rearrangement links TRBV6-2 or TRBV6-3 to TRBJ1-1, with 7 positions matching TRBD1. The germline CDR1 and CDR2 sequences are MNHEY and SVGEGT. The CDR3 loop spans 13 amino acids. V gave up 6 bases and J gave up 4 bases; unmatched junction bases: 5. The CDR3 loop reads CASRQGRFTEAFF. CDR3 coding DNA: TGTGCCAGCAGACAGGGGAGATTCACTGAAGCTTTCTTT.

This clonotype was seen many times. The chain employs TRBV27 and TRBJ1-2, with D possibly being TRBD1 (6 bases). The germline V gene has CDR1 MNHEY and CDR2 SMNVEV (reference sequence). Deletions cut 2 bases from V and 2 bases from J, with 24 bases between. The CDR3 spans 19 residues. Here the CDR3 reads CASSLGMGRGLRSNYGYTF. As DNA, the CDR3 is TGTGCCAGCAGTTTAGGCATGGGCAGGGGTCTTAGAAGCAACTATGGCTACACCTTC.

This clonotype was recorded at least ten times. The rearrangement links TRBV2 to TRBJ1-5, with 10 bases aligning to TRBD1. This CDR3 region has 15 residues. The junction had 4 bases not matched to a gene; V was cut back by 3 bases and J by 5 bases. Per the germline V gene, CDR1 is SNHLY and CDR2 is FYNNEI. The CDR3, as DNA: TGTGCCAGCAGTGACCGGGACAGGGGCGATCAGCCCCAGCATTTT. Its translation: CASSDRDRGDQPQHF. Drawing the rest from reference TRBV2 and TRBJ1-5, the complete variable domain is EPEVTQTPSHQVTQMGQEVILRCVPISNHLYFYWYRQILGQKVEFLVSFYNNEISEKSEIFDDQFSVERPDGSNFTLKIRSTKLEDSAMYFCASSDRDRGDQPQHFGDGTRLSIL.

This clonotype has more than one count but fewer than ten. The chain combines TRBV12-3 or TRBV12-4 with TRBJ1-4, with D uncertain. The CDR3 is 14 amino acids. Trimming removed 5 bases from V and 4 bases from J, with 11 bases in between. The CDR3 coding sequence is TGTGCCAGCAGTCCCGGACGGAGTAATGAAAAACTGTTTTTT. Amino acids: CASSPGRSNEKLFF.

This clonotype has at least ten counts. This chain uses TRBV12-3 or TRBV12-4 with TRBJ2-1; weak D call: TRBD1 (6 bases). CDR3 length: 12 amino acids. V shed 5 bases and J shed 10 bases, with 12 bases lying between them. CDR3 region: CASSLTGFEQFF. The CDR3 region has the DNA TGTGCCAGCAGTCTAACAGGGTTCGAGCAGTTCTTC.

This clonotype was seen ten or more times. CDR3 in amino acids: CASSREEREYEQFF. In DNA, the CDR3 is TGTGCCAGCAGCCGAGAGGAGCGGGAGTATGAGCAGTTCTTC. The genes are TRBV3-1 and TRBJ2-1; 8 bases are shared with TRBD2. The CDR3 length is 14 residues. The V gene's germline CDR1 is LGHDT and CDR2 YNNKEL (reference sequence). V lost 4 bases and J lost 8; bases outside the gene matches: 7.

This clonotype has ten or more counts. The chain recombines TRBV28 with TRBJ2-7; D not certain. Germline-derived CDR1 and CDR2 are MDHEN and SYDVKM. The CDR3 has 12 residues. Between the trimmed V and J ends, which lost 2 bases and 6 bases, there was a span of 8 bases. The CDR3 region has the DNA TGTGCCAGCAGTTTAAAGTGGTCCGAGCAGTACTTC. It translates to CASSLKWSEQYF.

This clonotype came up a few times. This sequence joins TRBV7-2 and TRBJ2-3; D unresolved. The germline V and J ends were trimmed by 0 bases and 1 base, with 8 bases remaining between them. This CDR3 has 15 amino acids. The germline CDR1 and CDR2 sequences are SGHTA and FQGNSA. The DNA for the CDR3 is TGTGCCAGCAGCTTAGCGGGAATCGGCACAGATACGCAGTATTTT. It yields the protein CASSLAGIGTDTQYF.

This sequence joins TRBV7-2 and TRBJ1-1; D possibly corresponds to TRBD1 (6 bases). In germline, CDR1 is SGHTA, CDR2 FQGNSA. The V end was cut by 3 bases, the J end by 0 bases, with 11 bases between. The CDR3 covers 15 residues. The CDR3 DNA reads as TGTGCCAGCAGCTTTACAGGGAGAATGAACACTGAAGCTTTCTTT. It codes for CASSFTGRMNTEAFF.